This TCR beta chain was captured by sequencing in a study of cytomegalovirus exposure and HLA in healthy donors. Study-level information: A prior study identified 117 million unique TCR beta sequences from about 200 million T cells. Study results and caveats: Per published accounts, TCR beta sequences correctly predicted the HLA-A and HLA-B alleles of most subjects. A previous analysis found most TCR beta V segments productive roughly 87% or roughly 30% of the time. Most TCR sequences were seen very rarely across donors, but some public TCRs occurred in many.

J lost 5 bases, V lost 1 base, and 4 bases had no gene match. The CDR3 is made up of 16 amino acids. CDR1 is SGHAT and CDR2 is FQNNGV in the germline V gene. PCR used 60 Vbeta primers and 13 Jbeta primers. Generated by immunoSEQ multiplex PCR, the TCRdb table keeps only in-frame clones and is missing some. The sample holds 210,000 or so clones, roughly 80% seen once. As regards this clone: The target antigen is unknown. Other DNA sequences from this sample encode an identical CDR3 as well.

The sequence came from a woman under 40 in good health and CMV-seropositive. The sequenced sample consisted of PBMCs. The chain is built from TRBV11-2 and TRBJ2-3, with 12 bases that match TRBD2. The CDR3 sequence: CASSLGLAGGVDTQYF. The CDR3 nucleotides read TGTGCCAGCAGCTTAGGCCTAGCGGGGGGGGTAGATACGCAGTATTTT.